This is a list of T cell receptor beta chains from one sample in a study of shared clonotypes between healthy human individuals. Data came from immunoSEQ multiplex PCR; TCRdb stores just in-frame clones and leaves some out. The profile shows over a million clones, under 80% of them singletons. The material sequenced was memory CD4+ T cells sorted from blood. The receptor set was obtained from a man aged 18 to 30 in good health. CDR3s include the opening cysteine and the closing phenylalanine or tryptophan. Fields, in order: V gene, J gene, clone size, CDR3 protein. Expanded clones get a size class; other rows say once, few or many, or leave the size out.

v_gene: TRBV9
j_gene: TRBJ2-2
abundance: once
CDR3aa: CASSVGNTGELFF

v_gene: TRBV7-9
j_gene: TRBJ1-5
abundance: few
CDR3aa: CASSLEPNQPQHF

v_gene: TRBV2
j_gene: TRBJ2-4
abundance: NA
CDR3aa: CASRTGLAGGNIQYF

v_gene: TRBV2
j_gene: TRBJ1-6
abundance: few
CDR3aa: CASGDRVYSPLHF

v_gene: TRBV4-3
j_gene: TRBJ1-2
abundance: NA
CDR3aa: CASSQGSANYGYTF

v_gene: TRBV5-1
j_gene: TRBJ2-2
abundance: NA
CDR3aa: CASLAPNTGELFF

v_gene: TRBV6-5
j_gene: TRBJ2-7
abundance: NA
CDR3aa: CASTGPSSYEQYF

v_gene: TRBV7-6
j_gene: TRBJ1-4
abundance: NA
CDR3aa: CASSPLVGMSEKLFF

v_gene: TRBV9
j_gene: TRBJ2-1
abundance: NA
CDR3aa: CASSVDQQGAGKRYEQFF

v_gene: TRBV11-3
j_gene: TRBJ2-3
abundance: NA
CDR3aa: CASSSRTGGGTDTQYF

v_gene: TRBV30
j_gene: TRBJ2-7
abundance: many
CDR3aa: CAWMGLAGHEQYF

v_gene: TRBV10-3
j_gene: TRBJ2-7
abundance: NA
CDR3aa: CAISPGQGRQYF

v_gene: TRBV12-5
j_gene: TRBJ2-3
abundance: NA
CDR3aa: CASGLVLGQITDTQYF

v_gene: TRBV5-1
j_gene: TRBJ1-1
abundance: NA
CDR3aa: CASSLPNTEAFF

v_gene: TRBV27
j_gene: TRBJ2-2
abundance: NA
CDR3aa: CASSWGRITNTGELFF

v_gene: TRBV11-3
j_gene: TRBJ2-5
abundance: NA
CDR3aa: CASSLQRQETQYF

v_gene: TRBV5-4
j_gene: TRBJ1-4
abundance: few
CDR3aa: CASSLGQENEKLFF

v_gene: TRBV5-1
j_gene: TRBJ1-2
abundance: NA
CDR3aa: CASSLDRGGYGYTF

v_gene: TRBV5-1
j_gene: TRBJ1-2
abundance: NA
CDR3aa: CASSSISSGMPYGYTF

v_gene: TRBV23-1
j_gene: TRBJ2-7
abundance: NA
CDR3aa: CASSPWAGSNYEQYF

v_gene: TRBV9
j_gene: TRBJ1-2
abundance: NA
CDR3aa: CASSVAPGSNYGYTF

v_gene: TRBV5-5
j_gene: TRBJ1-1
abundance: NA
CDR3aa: CASSLFGRGNTEAFF

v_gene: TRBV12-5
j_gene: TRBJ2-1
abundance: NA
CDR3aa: CASVHSSGAGLAGGPHEQFF

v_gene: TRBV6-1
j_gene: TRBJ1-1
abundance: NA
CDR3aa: CASKDSPSGGAFF

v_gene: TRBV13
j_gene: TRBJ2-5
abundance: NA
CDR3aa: CASSLGGDRVLETQYF

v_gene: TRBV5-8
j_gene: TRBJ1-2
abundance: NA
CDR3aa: CASSPGQGRRYTF

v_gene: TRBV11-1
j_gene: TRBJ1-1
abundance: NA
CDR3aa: CASSPRTGGANTEAFF